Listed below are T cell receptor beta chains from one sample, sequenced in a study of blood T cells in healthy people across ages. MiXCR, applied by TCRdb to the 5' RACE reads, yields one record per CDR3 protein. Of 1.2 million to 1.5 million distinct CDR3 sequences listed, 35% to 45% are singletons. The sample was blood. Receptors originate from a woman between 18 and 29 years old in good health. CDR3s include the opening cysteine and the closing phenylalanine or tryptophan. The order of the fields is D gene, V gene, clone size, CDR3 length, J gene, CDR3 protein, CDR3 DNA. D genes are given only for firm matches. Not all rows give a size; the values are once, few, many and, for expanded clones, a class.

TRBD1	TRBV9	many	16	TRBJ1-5	CASSVGEGGGNQPQHF	TGTGCCAGCAGCGTAGGAGAAGGGGGCGGGAATCAGCCCCAGCATTTT
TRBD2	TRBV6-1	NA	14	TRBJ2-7	CASSVLAGSYEQYF	TGTGCCAGCAGTGTGCTAGCGGGGTCCTACGAGCAGTACTTC
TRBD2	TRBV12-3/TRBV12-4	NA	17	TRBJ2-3	CASGRGLAGGGADTQYF	TGTGCCAGCGGCCGGGGCTTAGCGGGAGGGGGCGCAGATACGCAGTATTTT
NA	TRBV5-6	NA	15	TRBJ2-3	CASSPRGGITDTQYF	TGTGCCAGCAGCCCCCGCGGGGGCATCACAGATACGCAGTATTTT
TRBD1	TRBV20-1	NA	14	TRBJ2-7	CSASRDREPYEQYF	TGCAGTGCTTCCCGGGACAGGGAACCCTACGAGCAGTACTTC
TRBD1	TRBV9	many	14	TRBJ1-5	CASSKGASNQPQHF	TGTGCCAGCAGCAAGGGGGCTAGCAATCAGCCCCAGCATTTT
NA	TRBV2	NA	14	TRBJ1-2	CASSDIPENYGYTF	TGTGCCAGCAGTGATATCCCTGAGAACTATGGCTACACCTTC
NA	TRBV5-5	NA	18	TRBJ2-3	CASSLSLIPPRITDTQYF	TGTGCCAGCAGCTTGTCACTAATTCCCCCCCGGATCACAGATACGCAGTATTTT
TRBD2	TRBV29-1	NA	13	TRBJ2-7	CSVASSGAYEQNF	TGCAGCGTGGCATCTAGCGGTGCCTACGAGCAGAACTTC
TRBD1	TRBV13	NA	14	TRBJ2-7	CASSLGWTGYEQYF	TGTGCCAGCAGCTTAGGTTGGACAGGATACGAGCAGTACTTC
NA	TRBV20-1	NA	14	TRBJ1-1	CSARGHGADTEAFF	TGCAGTGCTAGAGGTCATGGGGCGGACACTGAAGCTTTCTTT
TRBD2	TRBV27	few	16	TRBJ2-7	CASSSYSSGGSYEQYF	TGTGCCAGCAGTTCGTATTCAAGCGGGGGCTCCTACGAGCAGTACTTC
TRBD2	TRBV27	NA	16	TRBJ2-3	CASSGLTSGSADTQYF	TGTGCCAGCAGTGGGCTTACTAGCGGGAGTGCAGATACGCAGTATTTT
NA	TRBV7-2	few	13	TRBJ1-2	CASSERGGLGYTF	TGTGCCAGCAGCGAAAGGGGGGGCCTTGGCTACACCTTC
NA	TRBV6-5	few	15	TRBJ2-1	CASSYGVASWNEQFF	TGTGCCAGCAGTTACGGGGTAGCGTCCTGGAATGAGCAGTTCTTC
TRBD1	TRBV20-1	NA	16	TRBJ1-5	CSASTLGTGAYQPQHF	TGCAGTGCTAGCACCCTAGGGACAGGGGCGTACCAGCCCCAGCATTTT